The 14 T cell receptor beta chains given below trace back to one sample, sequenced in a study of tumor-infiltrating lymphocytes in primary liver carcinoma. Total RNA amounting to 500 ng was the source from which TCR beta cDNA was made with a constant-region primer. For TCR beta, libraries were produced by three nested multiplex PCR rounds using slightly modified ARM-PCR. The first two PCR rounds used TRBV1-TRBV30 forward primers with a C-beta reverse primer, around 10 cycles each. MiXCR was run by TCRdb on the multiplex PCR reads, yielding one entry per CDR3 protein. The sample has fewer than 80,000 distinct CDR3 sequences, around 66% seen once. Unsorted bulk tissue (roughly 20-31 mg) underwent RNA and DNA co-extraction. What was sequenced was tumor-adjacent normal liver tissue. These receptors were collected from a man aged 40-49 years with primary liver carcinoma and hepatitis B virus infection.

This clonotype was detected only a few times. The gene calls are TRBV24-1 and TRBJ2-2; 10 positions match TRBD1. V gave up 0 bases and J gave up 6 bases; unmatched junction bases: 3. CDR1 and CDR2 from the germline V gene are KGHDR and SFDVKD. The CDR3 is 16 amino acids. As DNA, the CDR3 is TGTGCCACCAGTGATTTGGGCGGACAGGGGGCCGGGGAGCTGTTTTTT. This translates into CATSDLGGQGAGELFF.

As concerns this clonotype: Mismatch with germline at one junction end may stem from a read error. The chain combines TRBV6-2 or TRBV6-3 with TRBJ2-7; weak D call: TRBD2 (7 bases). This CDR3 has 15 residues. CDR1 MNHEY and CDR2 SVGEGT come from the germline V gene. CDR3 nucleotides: TGTGCTAGCAGTTACTCGCCGGACAGAGCGGGGAAGCAGTACTTC. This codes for CASSYSPDRAGKQYF.

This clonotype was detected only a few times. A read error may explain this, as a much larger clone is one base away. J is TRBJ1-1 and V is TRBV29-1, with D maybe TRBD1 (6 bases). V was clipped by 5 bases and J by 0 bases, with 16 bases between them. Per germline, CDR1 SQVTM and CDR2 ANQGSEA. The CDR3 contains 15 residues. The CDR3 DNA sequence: TGCAGCGTTTCCACAGGGTGGGGCATGAACACTGAAGCTTTCTTT. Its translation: CSVSTGWGMNTEAFF.

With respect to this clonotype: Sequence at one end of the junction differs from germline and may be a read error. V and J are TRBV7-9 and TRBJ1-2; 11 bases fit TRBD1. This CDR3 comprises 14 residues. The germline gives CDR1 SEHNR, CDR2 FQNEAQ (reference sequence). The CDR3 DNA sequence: TGTACCAGCAGATGGGACAGGGGGTTTCATGGATACACCTTC. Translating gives CTSRWDRGFHGYTF.

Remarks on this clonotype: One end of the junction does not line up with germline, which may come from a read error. Here the CDR3 DNA reads TGTGCCAGTAGTATTGGGGGACTGAGTAACACCGGGGAGCTGTTTTTC. Its protein product is CASSIGGLSNTGELFF. The genes are TRBV19 and TRBJ2-2; a weak D match, TRBD2 (6 bases). Germline lookup yields CDR1 LNHDA and CDR2 SQIVND (reference sequence). CDR3 length: 16 residues.

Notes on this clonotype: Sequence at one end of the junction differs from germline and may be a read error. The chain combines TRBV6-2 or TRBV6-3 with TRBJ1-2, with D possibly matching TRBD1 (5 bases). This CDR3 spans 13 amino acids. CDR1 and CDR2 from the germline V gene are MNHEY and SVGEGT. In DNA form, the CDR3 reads TGTGCCAGCAGTGAAGGGGTGGGATATGGCTACACTTTC. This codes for CASSEGVGYGYTF.

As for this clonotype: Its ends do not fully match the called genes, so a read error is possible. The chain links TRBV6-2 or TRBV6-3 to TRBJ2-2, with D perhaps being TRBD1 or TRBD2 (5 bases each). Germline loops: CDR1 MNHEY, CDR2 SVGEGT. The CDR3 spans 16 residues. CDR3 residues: CVSSPRKRTNTGELFF. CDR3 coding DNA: TGTGTCAGCAGTCCCCGCAAGCGGACAAACACAGGGGAGCTGTTTTTT.

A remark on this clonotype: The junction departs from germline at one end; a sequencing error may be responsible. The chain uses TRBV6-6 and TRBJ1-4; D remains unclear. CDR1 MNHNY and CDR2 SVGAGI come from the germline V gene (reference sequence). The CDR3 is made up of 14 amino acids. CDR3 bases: TGTTCCAGCAGCCCAAACCCAACTAATGAGAAACTGTTTTTT. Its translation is CSSSPNPTNEKLFF.

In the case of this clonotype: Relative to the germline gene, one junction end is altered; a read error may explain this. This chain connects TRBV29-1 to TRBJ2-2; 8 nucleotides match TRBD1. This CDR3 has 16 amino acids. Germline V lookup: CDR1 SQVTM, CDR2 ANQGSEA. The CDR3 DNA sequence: TGCAGCGTTCCGAGTCCAGGGGGCGCGAACACCGGGGTGCTGTTTTTT. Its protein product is CSVPSPGGANTGVLFF.

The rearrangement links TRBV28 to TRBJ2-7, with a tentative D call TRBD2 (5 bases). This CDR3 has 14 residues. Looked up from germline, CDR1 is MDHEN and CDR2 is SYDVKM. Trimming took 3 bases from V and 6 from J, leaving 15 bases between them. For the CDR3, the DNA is TGTGCCAGCAGTTTCGAGACTAACCCCCTCGAGCAGTACTTC. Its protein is CASSFETNPLEQYF.

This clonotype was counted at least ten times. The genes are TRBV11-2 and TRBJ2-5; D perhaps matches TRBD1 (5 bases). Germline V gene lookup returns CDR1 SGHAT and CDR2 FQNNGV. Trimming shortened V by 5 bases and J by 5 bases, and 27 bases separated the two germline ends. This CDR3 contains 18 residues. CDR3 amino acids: CASSPSSIQGIGRETQYF. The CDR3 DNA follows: TGTGCCAGCAGCCCTAGTTCAATCCAGGGTATTGGGCGGGAGACCCAGTACTTC.

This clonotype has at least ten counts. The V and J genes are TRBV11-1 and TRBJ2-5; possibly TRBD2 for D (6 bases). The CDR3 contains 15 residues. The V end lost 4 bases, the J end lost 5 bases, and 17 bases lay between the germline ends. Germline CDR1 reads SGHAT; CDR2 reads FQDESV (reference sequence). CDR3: CASSSPVLAGETQYF. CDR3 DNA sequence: TGTGCCAGCAGCTCCCCGGTACTAGCCGGGGAGACCCAGTACTTC.

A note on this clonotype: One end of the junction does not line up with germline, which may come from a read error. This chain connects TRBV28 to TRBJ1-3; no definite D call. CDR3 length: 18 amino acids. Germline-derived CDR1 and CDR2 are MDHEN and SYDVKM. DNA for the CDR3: TGTGCCGGCAGCTTGAGATTTTTCACTGGACTCTCTGGAAACACCATATATTTT. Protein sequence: CAGSLRFFTGLSGNTIYF.

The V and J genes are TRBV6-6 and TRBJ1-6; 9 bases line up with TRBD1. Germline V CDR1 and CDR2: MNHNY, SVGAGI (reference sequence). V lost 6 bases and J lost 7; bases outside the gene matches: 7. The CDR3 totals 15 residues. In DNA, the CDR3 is TGTGCCAGCAGCATGGGGACAGGGAGGAATTCACCCCTCCACTTT. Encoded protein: CASSMGTGRNSPLHF.